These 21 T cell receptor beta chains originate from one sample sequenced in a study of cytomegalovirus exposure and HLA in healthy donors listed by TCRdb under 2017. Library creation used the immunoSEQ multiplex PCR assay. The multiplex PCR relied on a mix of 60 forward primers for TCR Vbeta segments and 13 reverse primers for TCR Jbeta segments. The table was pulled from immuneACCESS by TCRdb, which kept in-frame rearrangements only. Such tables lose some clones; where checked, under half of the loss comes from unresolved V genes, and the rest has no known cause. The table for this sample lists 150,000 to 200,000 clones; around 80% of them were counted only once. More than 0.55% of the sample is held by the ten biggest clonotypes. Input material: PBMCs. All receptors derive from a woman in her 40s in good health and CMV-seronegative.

The CDR3 spells CAGQVGSNEKLFF. The CDR3 DNA reads TGTGCCGGACAGGTGGGGTCTAATGAAAAACTGTTTTTT. The chain joins TRBV30 to TRBJ1-4, with TRBD1 matching over 7 bases. Germline trimming cut 8 bases from V and 3 bases from J; bases unmatched to any gene: 6. The CDR3 extends over 13 amino acids. Germline V gives CDR1 GTSNPN, CDR2 SVGIG (reference sequence).

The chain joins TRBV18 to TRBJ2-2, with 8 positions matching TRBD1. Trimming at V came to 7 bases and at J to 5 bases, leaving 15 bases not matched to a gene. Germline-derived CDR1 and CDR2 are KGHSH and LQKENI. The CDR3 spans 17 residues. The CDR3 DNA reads TGTGCCAGCTTCACCACAAGTGACAGGGGATGGACCGGGGAGCTGTTTTTT. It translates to CASFTTSDRGWTGELFF.

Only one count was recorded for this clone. CDR3 sequence: CASSLDSGGAADTQYF. CDR3 bases: TGTGCCAGCAGCTTGGATAGCGGGGGGGCGGCAGATACGCAGTATTTT. The rearrangement uses TRBV5-8 and TRBJ2-3; 11 bases map to TRBD2. This CDR3 comprises 16 residues. Germline-derived CDR1 and CDR2 are SGHTS and YDEGEE. The V and J ends lost 0 bases and 4 bases, in that order; junction bases with no gene match: 4.

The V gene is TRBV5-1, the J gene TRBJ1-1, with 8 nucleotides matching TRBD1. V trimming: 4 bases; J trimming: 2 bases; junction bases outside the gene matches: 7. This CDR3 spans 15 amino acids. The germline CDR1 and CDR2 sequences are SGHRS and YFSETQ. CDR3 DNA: TGCGCCAGCAGCGCTGGGACAGGCACAAACACTGAAGCTTTCTTT. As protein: CASSAGTGTNTEAFF.

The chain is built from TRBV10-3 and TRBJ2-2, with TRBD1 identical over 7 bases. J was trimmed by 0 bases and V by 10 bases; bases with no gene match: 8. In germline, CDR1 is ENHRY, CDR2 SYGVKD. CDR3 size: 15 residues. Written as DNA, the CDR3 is TGTGCCACCAATTCCGGGACAGCGAACACCGGGGAGCTGTTTTTT. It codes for CATNSGTANTGELFF.

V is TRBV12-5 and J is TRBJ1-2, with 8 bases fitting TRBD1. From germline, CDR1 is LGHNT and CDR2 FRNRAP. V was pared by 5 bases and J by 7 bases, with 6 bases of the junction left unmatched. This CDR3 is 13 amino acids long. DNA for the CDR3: TGTGCTAGTGGTGTACAGGGGGTACGTGGCTACACCTTC. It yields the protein CASGVQGVRGYTF.

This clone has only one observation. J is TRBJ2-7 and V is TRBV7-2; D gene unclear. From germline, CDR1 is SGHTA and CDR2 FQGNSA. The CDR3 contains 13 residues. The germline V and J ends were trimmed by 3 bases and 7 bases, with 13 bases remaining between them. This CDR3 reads CASSLAPPREQYF. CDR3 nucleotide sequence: TGTGCCAGCAGCTTGGCCCCCCCGCGGGAGCAGTACTTC.

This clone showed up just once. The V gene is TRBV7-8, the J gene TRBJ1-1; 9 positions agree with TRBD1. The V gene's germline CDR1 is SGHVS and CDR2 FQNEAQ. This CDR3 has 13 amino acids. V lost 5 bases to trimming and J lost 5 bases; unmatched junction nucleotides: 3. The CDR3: CASSTGQGTEAFF. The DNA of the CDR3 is TGTGCCAGCAGCACGGGACAGGGTACTGAAGCTTTCTTT.

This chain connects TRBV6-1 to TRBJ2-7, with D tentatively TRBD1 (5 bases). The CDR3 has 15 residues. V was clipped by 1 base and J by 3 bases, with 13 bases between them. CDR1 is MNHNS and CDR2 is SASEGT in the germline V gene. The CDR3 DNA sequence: TGTGCCAGCAGTGAAGTGTGGGGCAGATTCTACGAGCAGTACTTC. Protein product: CASSEVWGRFYEQYF.

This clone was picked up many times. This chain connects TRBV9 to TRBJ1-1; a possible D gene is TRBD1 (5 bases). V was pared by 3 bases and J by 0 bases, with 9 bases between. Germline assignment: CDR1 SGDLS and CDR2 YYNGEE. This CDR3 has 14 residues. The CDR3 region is CASSEGPVNTEAFF. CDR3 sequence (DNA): TGTGCCAGCAGCGAGGGGCCAGTGAACACTGAAGCTTTCTTT.

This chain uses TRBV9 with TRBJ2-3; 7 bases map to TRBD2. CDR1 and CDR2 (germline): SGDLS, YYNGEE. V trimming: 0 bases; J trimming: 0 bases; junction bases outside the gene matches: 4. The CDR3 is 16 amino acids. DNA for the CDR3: TGTGCCAGCAGCGTAGGCTCTAGCGGTAGCACAGATACGCAGTATTTT. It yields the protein CASSVGSSGSTDTQYF.

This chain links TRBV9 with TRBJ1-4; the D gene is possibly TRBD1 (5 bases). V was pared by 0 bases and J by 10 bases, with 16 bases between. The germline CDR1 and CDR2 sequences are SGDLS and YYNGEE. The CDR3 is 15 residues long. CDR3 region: CASSVGDSGTGKLFF. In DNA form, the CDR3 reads TGTGCCAGCAGCGTAGGGGACTCCGGTACGGGAAAACTGTTTTTT.

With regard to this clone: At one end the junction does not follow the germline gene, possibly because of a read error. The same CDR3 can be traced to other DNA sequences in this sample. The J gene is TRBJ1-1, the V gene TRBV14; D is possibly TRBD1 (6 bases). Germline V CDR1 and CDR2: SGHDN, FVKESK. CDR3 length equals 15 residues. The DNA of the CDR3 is TGTGCCAGCAGCCGTCAGGGGAATTCGAGGACTGAGGCTTTCTTT. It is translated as CASSRQGNSRTEAFF.

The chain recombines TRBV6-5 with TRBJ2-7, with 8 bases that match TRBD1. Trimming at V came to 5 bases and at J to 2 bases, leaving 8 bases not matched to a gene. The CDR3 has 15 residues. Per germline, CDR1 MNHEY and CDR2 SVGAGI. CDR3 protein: CASSHSGTGPYEQYF. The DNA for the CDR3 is TGTGCCAGCAGTCATTCCGGGACAGGTCCCTACGAGCAGTACTTC.

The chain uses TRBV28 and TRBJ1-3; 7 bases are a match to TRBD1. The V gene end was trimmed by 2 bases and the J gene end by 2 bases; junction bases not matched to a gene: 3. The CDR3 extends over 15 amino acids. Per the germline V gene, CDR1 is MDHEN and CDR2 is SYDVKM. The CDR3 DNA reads TGTGCCAGCAGTTTACCTGGGACAGCTGGAAACACCATATATTTT. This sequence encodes CASSLPGTAGNTIYF. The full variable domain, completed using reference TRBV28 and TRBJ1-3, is DVKVTQSSRYLVKRTGEKVFLECVQDMDHENMFWYRQDPGLGLRLIYFSYDVKMKEKGDIPEGYSVSREKKERFSLILESASTNQTSMYLCASSLPGTAGNTIYFGEGSWLTVV.

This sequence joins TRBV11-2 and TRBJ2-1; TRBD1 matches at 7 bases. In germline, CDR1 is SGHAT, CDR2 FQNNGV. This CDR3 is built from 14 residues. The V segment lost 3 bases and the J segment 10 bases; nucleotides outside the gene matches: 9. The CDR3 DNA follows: TGTGCCAGCAGCTTCTATTCACCGGGACAGGAGCAGTTCTTC. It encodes CASSFYSPGQEQFF.

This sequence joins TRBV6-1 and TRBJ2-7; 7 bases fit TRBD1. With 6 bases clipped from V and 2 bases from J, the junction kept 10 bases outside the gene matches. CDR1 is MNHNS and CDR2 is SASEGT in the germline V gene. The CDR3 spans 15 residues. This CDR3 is CASRPNDRVPYEQYF. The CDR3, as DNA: TGTGCCAGCAGACCGAATGACAGGGTCCCCTACGAGCAGTACTTC.

CDR3: CASSLVLSSEAFF. Here the CDR3 DNA reads TGTGCCAGCAGCTTAGTACTGTCGTCTGAAGCTTTCTTT. The V and J genes are TRBV11-3 and TRBJ1-1; D gene uncertain. Trimming took 1 base from V and 6 from J, leaving 9 bases between them. Germline V gene lookup returns CDR1 SGHNT and CDR2 YENEEA. The CDR3 consists of 13 residues.

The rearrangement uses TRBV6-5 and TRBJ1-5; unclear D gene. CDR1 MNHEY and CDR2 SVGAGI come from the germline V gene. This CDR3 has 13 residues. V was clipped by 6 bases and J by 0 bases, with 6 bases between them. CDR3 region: CASREYSNQPQHF. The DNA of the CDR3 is TGTGCCAGCAGGGAGTATAGCAATCAGCCCCAGCATTTT.

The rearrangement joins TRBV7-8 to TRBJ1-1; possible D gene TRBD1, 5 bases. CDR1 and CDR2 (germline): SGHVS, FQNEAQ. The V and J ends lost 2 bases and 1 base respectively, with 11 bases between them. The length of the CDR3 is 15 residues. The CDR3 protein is CASSLLPGKNTEAFF. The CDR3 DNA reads TGTGCCAGCAGCTTATTACCAGGGAAGAACACTGAAGCTTTCTTT.

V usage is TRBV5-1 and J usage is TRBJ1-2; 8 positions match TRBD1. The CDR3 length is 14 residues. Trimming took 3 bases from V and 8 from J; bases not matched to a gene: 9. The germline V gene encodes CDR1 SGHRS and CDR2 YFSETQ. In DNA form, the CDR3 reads TGCGCCAGCAGCTACCAGACAGGGGTACAGGGCTACACCTTC. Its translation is CASSYQTGVQGYTF. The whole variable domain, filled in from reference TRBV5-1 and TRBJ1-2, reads KAGVTQTPRYLIKTRGQQVTLSCSPISGHRSVSWYQQTPGQGLQFLFEYFSETQRNKGNFPGRFSGRQFSNSRSEMNVSTLELGDSALYLCASSYQTGVQGYTFGSGTRLTVV.